This TCR beta chain was obtained from a study of T-cell memory formation after mild COVID-19 (dated by TCRdb to about 2021). The study in broad terms: TCR sequence clusters from the two donors were found to be largely donor specific. T-cell clones expanding and contracting after mild COVID-19 in a couple of donors were tracked by longitudinal TCRalpha and TCRbeta repertoire sequencing. Two young, previously healthy adult volunteers made up the cohort, one male and one female.

The investigation overall reported the following: The study covered only two mild cases, and larger cohorts including severe cases with pre-infection samples were considered necessary. Some responding clones were detected in pre-infection memory, which suggested that pre-existing cross-reactive memory T cells had joined the SARS-CoV-2 response. Contracting CD4+ clones appeared mostly in the CM and EM memory subsets, whereas CD8+ clones were enriched in EMRA. SARS-CoV-2 specificity was not confirmed for the second-wave clones peaking on day 37. From day 15 to 85, contracting clones showed balanced CD4/CD8 phenotypes, whereas a second wave of clones that expanded from day 15 to 37 leaned towards CD4+.

Sequencing instrument: Illumina NovaSeq 6000. TCRalpha and TCRbeta cDNA libraries were built by 5'RACE with constant-segment primers, adding sample barcodes and unique molecular identifiers. RNA was extracted from every sample with Trizol reagent. Amplification of the libraries took two PCR steps, and the second step added a second sample barcode plus Illumina TruSeq adapters. Libraries were sequenced on an Illumina NovaSeq with 2 x 150 bp paired-end reads. In the paper's pipeline: With migec v1.2.7, reads were demultiplexed and then collapsed into UMI-guided consensus sequences. Using mixcr v2.1.11, UMI consensuses were aligned to TRA and TRB V and J templates and then assembled into clonotypes. Clonotypes were classified as expanded or contracted when called significant by both edgeR and NoisET, with noise models trained on biological replicates. For edgeR calls, the thresholds were a false discovery rate-adjusted p below 0.01 and a log2 fold-change of 1. As an exploratory analysis of dynamics, PCA with hierarchical clustering was applied to max-normalized trajectories of the 1000 most abundant clonotypes. Separately sequenced CD4+ and CD8+ repertoires were used to assign the CD4 or CD8 phenotype of responding clones. The public reads were reprocessed in TCRdb via fastp at Q25 and MiXCR, keeping in-frame beta chains. Rows with a matching CDR3 protein are joined into one entry that keeps the most common DNA and genes. The V and J calls, along with clone size, are taken from TCRdb and not from the paper's own processing. The sample table lists more than 75,000 distinct CDR3 sequences, approximately 15% of them with a count of one. The ten top clones hold roughly a third of the sample.

Ficoll-Paque density gradient centrifugation was used to isolate PBMCs. This clonotype was seen a single time. The antigen it recognizes is unknown. The record has no base qualities; no much larger clone is one base away. One read alone provides weak support. V has 5 bases trimmed and J has 7 bases trimmed; junction bases matching no gene number 17. As encoded in the germline V gene (reference sequence), CDR1 is DFQATT while CDR2 is SNEGSKA. The CDR3 runs 16 residues from the cysteine to the phenylalanine. Of the read, only the CDR3 DNA is kept; its 48 bases are in frame from base 1. Material for sequencing was PBMCs or a T cell subset sorted from them (not recorded which). The V and J genes are TRBV20-1 and TRBJ2-1; TRBD1 lines up with 7 middle nucleotides. The source is an adult woman who had mild COVID-19 (a few samples of this study predate the infection). The sample titles of this study are shuffled in the database, so cell type and time point are left out; the donor was told from shared clones. The nucleotide sequence is TGCAGTGCTCGGGATAAAAGACAGGGCGGTCAGAATGAGCAGTTCTTC. It encodes CSARDKRQGGQNEQFF.